Sequencing of this TCR beta chain was carried out in a study of cytomegalovirus exposure and HLA in healthy donors. Study-wide results and limits: Testing in vitro showed a few CMV-associated chains specific for CMV antigens. Later on, an analysis tied approximately 17,000 TCR beta sequences to HLA alleles at 0.05 false discovery rate.

This clone was seen more than once but under ten times. The antigen remains unidentified. Amplification used 60 Vbeta primers and 13 Jbeta primers. Using immunoSEQ multiplex PCR, the repertoire was profiled, and TCRdb retains in-frame clones only, with some absent. The sample holds more than 110,000 clones, approximately 73% seen once. V gave up 5 bases and J gave up 0 bases, with 16 bases separating them. Germline V gives CDR1 MGHRA, CDR2 YSYEKL. The CDR3 covers 17 residues. The V call is TRBV4-1, the J call TRBJ2-2; D perhaps matches TRBD1 (6 bases). The sequenced sample consisted of PBMCs. This TCR came from a human donor in good health. The CDR3 DNA follows: TGCGCCAGCAGCATGCGCGCCGGGACAACGAACACCGGGGAGCTGTTTTTT. Translated, it gives CASSMRAGTTNTGELFF.